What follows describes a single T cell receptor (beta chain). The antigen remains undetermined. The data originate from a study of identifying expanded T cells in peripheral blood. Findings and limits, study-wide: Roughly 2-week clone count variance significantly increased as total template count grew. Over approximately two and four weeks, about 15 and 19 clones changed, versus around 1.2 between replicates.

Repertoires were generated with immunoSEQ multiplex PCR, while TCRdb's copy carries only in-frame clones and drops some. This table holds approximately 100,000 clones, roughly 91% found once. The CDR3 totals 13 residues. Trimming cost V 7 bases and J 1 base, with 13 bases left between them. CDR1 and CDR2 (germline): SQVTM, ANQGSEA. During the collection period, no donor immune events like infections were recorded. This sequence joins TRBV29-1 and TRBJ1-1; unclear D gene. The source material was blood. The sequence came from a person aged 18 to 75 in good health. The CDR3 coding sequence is TGCAGCGCCGTGGGCAGTTCGAACACTGAAGCTTTCTTT. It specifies CSAVGSSNTEAFF.